This TCR beta chain was identified in a study of blood T cell repertoires in COVID-19. Study-level information: Samples of COVID-19 (acute and convalescent) were obtained from the United States, Italy and Spain. Sources were T cells, B-cell-depleted T cells, or PBMCs; the material itself was cDNA or gDNA.

Germline CDR1 reads SGHTA; CDR2 reads FQGNSA. The CDR3 length is 13 residues. The ends were cut back, 4 bases at V and 5 bases at J, with 9 bases in the middle. Profiling relied on immunoSEQ multiplex PCR, and the TCRdb table lists in-frame clones only, not all of them. Of 70,000 or so clones in the sample, 70% to 90% were seen once. The V call is TRBV7-2, the J call TRBJ2-1; perhaps TRBD1 as D (5 bases). Specimen: peripheral blood. This clonotype was sampled from a woman at least 80 years old with active COVID-19. CDR3 DNA: TGTGCCAGCAGCTCCGACAGAAACAATGAGCAGTTCTTC. The encoded protein is CASSSDRNNEQFF.